This T cell receptor beta chain originates from a study of blood T cell repertoires in COVID-19. About the research overall: Samples came from the United States, Italy and Spain, spanning acute and convalescent COVID-19. T cells, B-cell-depleted T cells, or PBMCs supplied cDNA or gDNA.

Authors' methods: Amplification of reference gene primers was used by the study to estimate nucleated cell counts. TCRdb's copy holds only in-frame clones and misses some; the assay was immunoSEQ multiplex PCR. The D gene and trimming were derived from the DNA, and the V and J assignments and clone size from that table. Among 65,000 to 70,000 clones listed, 60% to 85% were seen once. Trimming removed 4 bases from V and 2 bases from J; junction bases left unmatched: 5. CDR3 length: 16 amino acids. CDR1 and CDR2 (germline): SGHRS, YFSETQ. Specimen: peripheral blood. The chain combines TRBV5-1 with TRBJ2-5; 13 bases fit TRBD2. This receptor was taken from a man in his sixties with acute or convalescent COVID-19. In DNA form, the CDR3 reads TGCGCCAGCAGCCCCCAACTAGCGGGGGGGCAAGAGACCCAGTACTTC. Protein product: CASSPQLAGGQETQYF.